This T cell receptor (beta chain) was sequenced during a study of T-cell reconstitution after alpha-beta-depleted transplantation in children. Study conclusions and caveats: T-cell counts and diversity at one year post-transplant came mainly from newly produced T cells. At around two months after transplant, the alpha-beta T cells were reportedly derived from several hundred expanded clones that came from non-depleted graft cells. The origin of high day-60 TCRbeta diversity in some patients lay in surviving recipient T cells and thymic progenitors.

There are 14 residues in the CDR3. The J segment lost 0 bases and the V segment lost 5 bases, leaving 1 base of the junction unmatched. The V gene's germline CDR1 is SGHRS and CDR2 YFSETQ. This clonotype showed up many times. The antigen remains unidentified. It was with unique molecular identifiers that the TCRbeta library was prepared. One entry per CDR3 protein results from TCRdb running MiXCR on the PCR reads. The table lists hundreds of thousands of distinct CDR3 sequences, around 13% of them singletons, with around 2.2% in the top ten. This chain connects TRBV5-1 to TRBJ2-3, with 9 bases lining up with TRBD2. The receptor comes from a male patient younger than 18 who had a stem cell transplant for acute myeloid leukemia, so the T cells may come from the graft donor. Sequenced material: PBMCs, mostly from graft donor cells, taken 360 days after TCRalphabeta/CD19-depleted stem cell transplant. As DNA, the CDR3 is TGCGCCAGCAGGCGGGAGGGGAGCACAGATACGCAGTATTTT. This codes for CASRREGSTDTQYF.